One sample yielded the 16 T cell receptor beta chains listed below, sequenced in a study of T cell changes during pregnancy in multiple sclerosis. Repertoires were generated with immunoSEQ multiplex PCR, while TCRdb's copy carries only in-frame clones and drops some. The sample contains around 40,000 clones, 85% to 90% of which appear only once. The material sequenced was CD4+ T cells from peripheral blood mononuclear cells, taken before pregnancy. These receptor sequences come from a female donor with multiple sclerosis, enrolled in a pregnancy study.

The gene calls are TRBV6-6 and TRBJ1-1, with D maybe TRBD1 (6 bases). V was pared by 1 base and J by 2 bases, with 8 bases between. The CDR3 has 14 residues. The V gene's germline CDR1 is MNHNY and CDR2 SVGAGI (reference sequence). Here the CDR3 DNA reads TGTGCCAGCAGTTACTTAGGGGGTAACACTGAAGCTTTCTTT. This translates into CASSYLGGNTEAFF.

The V call is TRBV5-1, the J call TRBJ2-3, with a possible D match to TRBD2 (5 bases). This CDR3 contains 14 residues. Trimming shortened V by 6 bases and J by 5 bases, and 16 bases separated the two germline ends. The germline V gene encodes CDR1 SGHRS and CDR2 YFSETQ. CDR3 protein: CASTPGVREDTQYF. The CDR3 DNA is TGCGCCAGCACCCCCGGGGTTAGAGAAGATACGCAGTATTTT.

This chain connects TRBV19 to TRBJ1-1; no clear D gene. V was clipped by 4 bases and J by 5 bases, with 8 bases between them. This CDR3 is 12 amino acids long. Germline CDR1 and CDR2: LNHDA and SQIVND (reference sequence). CDR3 residues: CASSTRYTEAFF. The DNA for the CDR3 is TGTGCCAGTAGTACGAGATATACTGAAGCTTTCTTT. Using reference TRBV19 and TRBJ1-1 for the parts outside the CDR3, the full variable domain is DGGITQSPKYLFRKEGQNVTLSCEQNLNHDAMYWYRQDPGQGLRLIYYSQIVNDFQKGDIAEGYSVSREKKESFPLTVTSAQKNPTAFYLCASSTRYTEAFFGQGTRLTVV.

The chain combines TRBV5-1 with TRBJ2-7; 10 bases are shared with TRBD1. The CDR3 loop spans 14 amino acids. Germline trimming cut 6 bases from V and 5 bases from J; bases unmatched to any gene: 8. Per the germline V gene, CDR1 is SGHRS and CDR2 is YFSETQ. For the CDR3, the DNA is TGCGCCAGCACGACAAGACAGGGGGCGAACGAGCAGTACTTC. Translation gives CASTTRQGANEQYF.

The V call is TRBV5-1, the J call TRBJ1-3; no clear D. Germline CDR1 and CDR2: SGHRS and YFSETQ. The V and J ends lost 0 bases and 0 bases respectively, with 10 bases between them. The CDR3 is 16 residues long. The DNA for the CDR3 is TGCGCCAGCAGCTTGGGCGGCGGCGACTCTGGAAACACCATATATTTT. It specifies CASSLGGGDSGNTIYF.

The V gene is TRBV4-2, the J gene TRBJ2-7, with D possibly TRBD2 on 7 matching bases. Germline V gives CDR1 LGHNA, CDR2 YNFKEQ. This CDR3 is built from 15 residues. Trimming took 2 bases from V and 5 from J, leaving 16 bases between them. The CDR3 loop is CASSQRGGLLDEQYF. CDR3 coding DNA: TGTGCCAGCAGCCAAAGGGGGGGCCTGCTCGACGAGCAGTACTTC.

The V gene is TRBV18, the J gene TRBJ1-1; 9 nucleotides line up with TRBD1. Germline values: CDR1 KGHSH, CDR2 LQKENI. With 2 bases clipped from V and 1 base from J, the junction kept 11 bases outside the gene matches. The CDR3 consists of 18 residues. The CDR3, as DNA: TGTGCCAGCTCACCAAGGGTTACAGGGGGCATAGGGAACACTGAAGCTTTCTTT. Translated, it gives CASSPRVTGGIGNTEAFF.

The chain links TRBV4-2 to TRBJ2-3; 12 bases are a match to TRBD2. Trimming took 1 base from V and 8 from J; bases not matched to a gene: 7. Germline lookup yields CDR1 LGHNA and CDR2 YNFKEQ. This CDR3 has 16 amino acids. This CDR3 is CASSQALAGGPGTQYF. CDR3 bases: TGTGCCAGCAGCCAAGCCCTAGCGGGGGGGCCAGGTACGCAGTATTTT.

The chain uses TRBV29-1 and TRBJ2-1, with D possibly matching TRBD1 (5 bases). The germline V gene encodes CDR1 SQVTM and CDR2 ANQGSEA. The CDR3 extends over 11 amino acids. V lost 8 bases, J lost 8 bases, and 13 bases lay in between. CDR3 in DNA: TGCAGCCCCCGATGGGGCGATGAGCAGTTCTTC. As protein: CSPRWGDEQFF.

V gene TRBV30 combines with J gene TRBJ2-7; 7 bases are shared with TRBD1. J gave up 7 bases and V 1 base, and 13 bases lay outside the gene matches. The length of the CDR3 is 15 residues. Germline V gene lookup returns CDR1 GTSNPN and CDR2 SVGIG (reference sequence). The CDR3, as DNA: TGTGCCTGGAGTGCCGACAGGGCCCTCTTTAGGGAGCAGTACTTC. Amino acid sequence: CAWSADRALFREQYF.

The chain has TRBV30 and TRBJ1-2; D not certain. This CDR3 region has 12 residues. V was trimmed by 0 bases and J by 7 bases, leaving 9 bases between them. Germline CDR1 is GTSNPN and CDR2 is SVGIG (reference sequence). CDR3 loop: CAWSVSGPGYTF. DNA for the CDR3: TGTGCCTGGAGTGTATCTGGGCCTGGCTACACCTTC. Variable domain in full (rest from reference TRBV30 and TRBJ1-2): SQTIHQWPATLVQPVGSPLSLECTVEGTSNPNLYWYRQAAGRGLQLLFYSVGIGQISSEVPQNLSASRPQDRQFILSSKKLLLSDSGFYLCAWSVSGPGYTFGSGTRLTVV.

The genes are TRBV6-5 and TRBJ1-5; TRBD1 matches at 10 bases. The CDR3 sequence is 15 residues long. Trimming at V came to 6 bases and at J to 1 base, leaving 3 bases not matched to a gene. In germline, CDR1 is MNHEY, CDR2 SVGAGI. The CDR3 nucleotides are TGTGCCAGCAGCCGGGACAGGGGAAGCAATCAGCCCCAGCATTTT. Translated: CASSRDRGSNQPQHF.

The genes are TRBV5-1 and TRBJ1-3; TRBD1 might be the D (6 bases). The CDR3 has 15 amino acids. Germline values: CDR1 SGHRS, CDR2 YFSETQ. Trimming stripped 4 bases from V and 0 bases from J, with 11 bases between. The CDR3 loop is CASSQQGFSGNTIYF. In DNA, the CDR3 is TGCGCCAGCAGCCAACAGGGATTCTCTGGAAACACCATATATTTT.

This chain connects TRBV7-3 to TRBJ2-5; tentatively, D is TRBD1 (8 bases). CDR1 is SGHTA, CDR2 FQGTGA, per germline. Deletions cut 5 bases from V and 5 bases from J, with 18 bases between. CDR3 size: 15 residues. CDR3: CASSLQQGEGETQYF. CDR3 in DNA: TGTGCCAGCAGCCTACAACAGGGGGAGGGGGAGACCCAGTACTTC.

The chain recombines TRBV4-1 with TRBJ1-5; tentative D call: TRBD1 (5 bases). The V and J ends lost 1 base and 3 bases respectively, with 13 bases between them. Germline assignment: CDR1 MGHRA and CDR2 YSYEKL. The CDR3 is 16 amino acids. DNA for the CDR3: TGCGCCAGCAGCCAAGGCTCAGCAGGGTTCAATCAGCCCCAGCATTTT. It encodes CASSQGSAGFNQPQHF.

The chain recombines TRBV23-1 with TRBJ2-3; 8 positions match TRBD2. TRBV23-1 is identified as an open reading frame with a role that is uncertain. This CDR3 is 14 amino acids long. V gave up 4 bases and J gave up 0 bases; unmatched junction bases: 0. CDR3 sequence (DNA): TGCGCCAGCAGTCCTAGCGGGAGCACAGATACGCAGTATTTT. This encodes CASSPSGSTDTQYF.